The clone carrying this T cell receptor (beta chain) was found many times. This entry comes from a study of T-cell reconstitution after alpha-beta-depleted transplantation in children. As it was prepared, the TCRbeta library received unique molecular identifiers. In TCRdb, the PCR reads were re-called with MiXCR into one record per CDR3 protein. The sample lists about 460,000 distinct CDR3 sequences; 8% to 11% were seen once. This clonotype was obtained from a child aged 2 to 10 with inherited bone marrow failure, due to receive a stem cell transplant. The material sequenced was PBMCs, taken before TCRalphabeta/CD19-depleted stem cell transplant.

CDR3 DNA: TGTGCCAGCAGTCTCCGACAGAACACCGGGGAGCTGTTTTTT. Translation gives CASSLRQNTGELFF. The chain carries TRBV27 and TRBJ2-2; D unresolved. Germline CDR1 reads MNHEY; CDR2 reads SMNVEV (reference sequence). This CDR3 is 14 amino acids long. Deletions cut 5 bases from V and 1 base from J, with 8 bases between.